The rows below give T cell receptor beta chains drawn from one sample of a study of blood T cell repertoires in COVID-19. Assay used: immunoSEQ multiplex PCR; TCRdb lists only in-frame clones, some missing. The table has fewer than 250,000 clones, about 85% seen once. Sequenced: peripheral blood. The receptors derive from a man aged 70-80 years with acute or convalescent COVID-19. CDR3s include the opening cysteine and the closing phenylalanine or tryptophan. The D gene is left open where the match is weak. Expanded clones get a size class; other rows say once, few or many, or leave the size out.

j_call d_call v_call clone_size cdr3_aa cdr3_nt
TRBJ2-1 TRBD2 TRBV25-1 NA CASRFSGGNEQFF TGTGCCAGCAGATTTTCGGGGGGGAATGAGCAGTTCTTC
TRBJ1-1 NA TRBV19 NA CASSSRDTQKAFF TGTGCCAGTAGTTCCCGGGACACACAAAAAGCTTTCTTT
TRBJ1-2 NA TRBV5-1 NA CASSLASLANYGYTF TGCGCCAGCAGCTTGGCCAGCCTAGCTAACTATGGCTACACCTTC
TRBJ1-4 NA TRBV19 NA CASSGLGAGEKLFF TGTGCCAGTTCGGGCCTAGGGGCGGGGGAGAAACTGTTTTTT
TRBJ1-2 TRBD1 TRBV6-5 NA CASSYIGTDYGYTF TGTGCCAGCAGTTACATCGGGACAGACTATGGCTACACCTTC
TRBJ2-2 TRBD1 TRBV5-1 NA CASTILGQGRDTGELFF TGCGCCAGCACCATTTTAGGACAGGGAAGGGACACCGGGGAGCTGTTTTTT
TRBJ1-4 TRBD1 TRBV28 once CASSGGMGQGKLFF TGTGCCAGCAGTGGGGGGATGGGACAGGGAAAACTGTTTTTT
TRBJ2-4 TRBD1 TRBV7-2 NA CASSDRVEAKNIQYF TGTGCCAGCAGTGACAGGGTTGAAGCCAAAAACATTCAGTACTTC
TRBJ2-3 TRBD2 TRBV19 NA CASSSTSGTVDTQYF TGTGCCAGTAGCTCGACTAGCGGGACGGTAGATACGCAGTATTTT
TRBJ1-1 NA TRBV5-6 NA CASSFTLTGNTEAFF TGTGCCAGCAGCTTCACCTTGACAGGGAACACTGAAGCTTTCTTT
TRBJ1-4 NA TRBV21-1 NA CASLTPGQGNEKLFF TGTGCCAGCCTCACTCCGGGACAGGGGAATGAAAAACTGTTTTTT
TRBJ2-3 NA TRBV7-2 NA CASSLLGGTDTQYF TGTGCCAGCAGCTTGCTCGGGGGAACAGATACGCAGTATTTT
TRBJ2-7 NA TRBV5-1 NA CASRPTEQNPTEQYF TGCGCCAGCCGCCCAACCGAACAGAACCCCACCGAGCAGTACTTC
TRBJ1-1 NA TRBV2 NA CATLLEQYTEAFF TGTGCCACCCTCCTGGAGCAGTACACTGAAGCTTTCTTT
TRBJ2-1 TRBD1 TRBV7-9 NA CASSLRGQGSYNEQFF TGTGCCAGCAGCTTAAGGGGACAGGGGTCCTACAATGAGCAGTTCTTC
TRBJ2-5 TRBD1 TRBV7-2 NA CASSFGQGWETQYF TGTGCCAGCAGCTTTGGACAGGGTTGGGAGACCCAGTACTTC
TRBJ2-3 TRBD1 TRBV10-3 few CAIKDRAEDTQYF TGTGCCATCAAAGACAGGGCTGAAGATACGCAGTATTTT